Each of the 16 T cell receptor beta chains below was sequenced from the same sample in a study of response to subunit inactivated influenza vaccine. TCRdb analysed the RT-PCR reads with MiXCR anew, one entry per CDR3 protein. This sample yields approximately 730,000 distinct CDR3 sequences, of which more than 11% are seen a single time; 6% to 8% belongs to the top ten. Sample: PBMCs from blood, taken 14 to 15 days before vaccination. These receptors came from a man aged 50 to 60 who received an inactivated influenza vaccine.

The V call is TRBV5-1, the J call TRBJ2-5; D unclear. V was shortened by 5 bases and J by 3 bases, with 8 bases between the two germline ends. Germline lookup yields CDR1 SGHRS and CDR2 YFSETQ. The CDR3 length is 12 residues. The CDR3 sequence: CASRGIEETQYF. The CDR3 nucleotides read TGCGCCAGCAGGGGAATAGAAGAGACCCAGTACTTC.

This clonotype was picked up a small number of times. The chain couples TRBV5-1 to TRBJ2-1; a weak D match, TRBD2 (5 bases). The CDR3 contains 14 residues. Germline V gene sequence: CDR1 SGHRS, CDR2 YFSETQ. The V end was cut by 2 bases, the J end by 5 bases, with 11 bases between. The CDR3 loop is CASSFEGRNNEQFF. Here the CDR3 DNA reads TGCGCCAGCAGCTTTGAGGGTAGGAACAATGAGCAGTTCTTC.

This clonotype was found a few times. V usage is TRBV29-1 and J usage is TRBJ2-3; 7 bases align to TRBD2. Germline V gene lookup returns CDR1 SQVTM and CDR2 ANQGSEA. The CDR3 runs to 14 residues. V lost 4 bases and J lost 5; bases outside the gene matches: 9. This CDR3 reads CSVAQLAPEDTQYF. The CDR3 DNA is TGCAGCGTTGCCCAACTAGCGCCTGAAGATACGCAGTATTTT.

This clonotype was seen a handful of times. V usage is TRBV5-6 and J usage is TRBJ2-5; 10 bases agree with TRBD2. Germline trimming cut 2 bases from V and 0 bases from J; bases unmatched to any gene: 1. The CDR3 is 15 amino acids. In germline, CDR1 is SGHDT, CDR2 YYEEEE. The CDR3 here is CASSFGLADQETQYF. CDR3 bases: TGTGCCAGCAGCTTTGGACTAGCGGACCAAGAGACCCAGTACTTC.

The chain uses TRBV27 and TRBJ2-4; D uncertain. Trimming shortened V by 4 bases and J by 1 base, and 11 bases separated the two germline ends. The V gene's germline CDR1 is MNHEY and CDR2 SMNVEV (reference sequence). The CDR3 covers 15 residues. CDR3 in amino acids: CASSSPGWAKNIQYF. The CDR3 region has the DNA TGTGCCAGCAGTTCCCCGGGTTGGGCCAAAAACATTCAGTACTTC.

There are many counts of this clonotype. The chain recombines TRBV10-3 with TRBJ2-7, with TRBD1 matching 8 bases. With V trimmed by 7 bases and J by 2 bases, 10 bases remained unmatched. Germline CDR1 and CDR2: ENHRY and SYGVKD. This CDR3 has 15 residues. As DNA, the CDR3 is TGTGCCATCAAAACCCTGGACAGGGCACCCTACGAGCAGTACTTC. It is translated as CAIKTLDRAPYEQYF.

The chain combines TRBV6-1 with TRBJ2-1; perhaps TRBD2 as D (5 bases). CDR1 MNHNS and CDR2 SASEGT come from the germline V gene. Trimming removed 0 bases at V and 4 bases at J, with 10 bases between. The CDR3 length is 15 residues. The CDR3 bases are TGTGCCAGCAGTGAAGCGGGAGACCAGTACAATGAGCAGTTCTTC. Its protein product is CASSEAGDQYNEQFF.

Only a few counts were recorded for this clonotype. The rearrangement joins TRBV20-1 to TRBJ1-5; tentatively, D is TRBD1 (6 bases). This CDR3 has 13 amino acids. Germline V gene data show CDR1 as DFQATT and CDR2 as SNEGSKA (reference sequence). With 6 bases removed from V and 4 bases from J, the gap between germline ends came to 13 bases. CDR3 nucleotides: TGCAGTGCCAGGACAGTGGGGAATCAGCCCCAGCATTTT. The encoded protein is CSARTVGNQPQHF.

The chain links TRBV11-2 to TRBJ2-7, with 7 bases fitting TRBD1. Per germline, CDR1 SGHAT and CDR2 FQNNGV. V gave up 5 bases and J gave up 3 bases; unmatched junction bases: 4. The CDR3 contains 13 residues. Here the CDR3 DNA reads TGTGCCAGCAGCGCCTACAGGGGCTACGAGCAGTACTTC. Its translation: CASSAYRGYEQYF. Variable domain in full (rest from reference TRBV11-2 and TRBJ2-7): EAGVAQSPRYKIIEKRQSVAFWCNPISGHATLYWYQQILGQGPKLLIQFQNNGVVDDSQLPKDRFSAERLKGVDSTLKIQPAKLEDSAVYLCASSAYRGYEQYFGPGTRLTVT.

This chain uses TRBV7-3 with TRBJ2-7; 9 bases are shared with TRBD2. Germline V lookup: CDR1 SGHTA, CDR2 FQGTGA. Trimming cost V 5 bases and J 3 bases; bases outside gene matches: 5. The CDR3 is 14 residues long. The CDR3 region has the DNA TGTGCCAGCAGCGTAGCGGGAGTCGGCTACGAGCAGTACTTC. Translated: CASSVAGVGYEQYF.

This clonotype was observed at least ten times. V usage is TRBV12-3 or TRBV12-4 and J usage is TRBJ1-2, with a possible D match to TRBD1 (6 bases). The CDR3 sequence is 16 residues long. V lost 6 bases and J lost 4, with 21 bases in between. CDR3 region: CASSPSQGISLYGYTF. CDR3 coding DNA: TGTGCCAGCAGCCCCTCACAGGGAATATCACTCTATGGCTACACCTTC.

The chain is built from TRBV6-5 and TRBJ2-7; maybe TRBD1 (5 bases). Germline CDR1 reads MNHEY; CDR2 reads SVGAGI. V lost 0 bases to trimming and J lost 0 bases, with 15 bases between them. CDR3 length: 17 residues. CDR3 sequence (DNA): TGTGCCAGCAGTTACTCGTTTGCCAGGGCCAGCTCCTACGAGCAGTACTTC. Its translation is CASSYSFARASSYEQYF.

This clonotype was counted a few times. The V call is TRBV20-1, the J call TRBJ2-1, with D possibly matching TRBD2 (6 bases). Germline loops: CDR1 DFQATT, CDR2 SNEGSKA (reference sequence). V lost 3 bases to trimming and J lost 12 bases, with 9 bases between them. The CDR3 is 10 residues long. The CDR3 sequence: CSASSGPQFF. As DNA, the CDR3 is TGCAGTGCTAGTAGCGGACCGCAGTTCTTC.

There are a few counts of this clonotype. The chain employs TRBV4-2 and TRBJ1-2; TRBD1 is a possible D gene (5 bases). The V end was cut by 0 bases, the J end by 8 bases, with 16 bases between. Germline V gene sequence: CDR1 LGHNA, CDR2 YNFKEQ. The CDR3 loop spans 15 amino acids. Here the CDR3 reads CASSQDGRRGGGYTF. CDR3 bases: TGTGCCAGCAGCCAAGATGGTCGGAGGGGTGGCGGCTACACCTTC.

J is TRBJ2-1 and V is TRBV2; D call uncertain. The CDR3 length is 13 residues. The ends were cut back, 8 bases at V and 0 bases at J, with 8 bases in the middle. The germline V gene has CDR1 SNHLY and CDR2 FYNNEI. CDR3 loop: CASRVNSYNEQFF. As DNA, the CDR3 is TGTGCCAGCCGGGTGAACTCCTACAATGAGCAGTTCTTC.

Only a few counts were recorded for this clonotype. The CDR3 nucleotides read TGTGCCAGCAGCCAAAACAGAGCCACCGGGGAGCTGTTTTTT. This codes for CASSQNRATGELFF. This rearrangement joins TRBV3-1 to TRBJ2-2; D is undetermined. Trimming removed 2 bases from V and 4 bases from J, with 8 bases in between. The V gene's germline CDR1 is LGHDT and CDR2 YNNKEL (reference sequence). CDR3 length: 14 residues. The variable domain in full, with the rest retrieved from reference TRBV3-1 and TRBJ2-2, is DTAVSQTPKYLVTQMGNDKSIKCEQNLGHDTMYWYKQDSKKFLKIMFSYNNKELIINETVPNRFSPKSPDKAHLNLHINSLELGDSAVYFCASSQNRATGELFFGEGSRLTVL.